One and the same sample provided the 24 T cell receptor beta chains below, sequenced in a study of Graves' ophthalmopathy and Graves' hyperthyroidism. CDR3 regions of TCR beta were amplified from RNA transcripts. Amplification began with first-round RT-PCR using HTBI primers, then second-round multiplex PCR was performed. TCRdb itself ran the multiplex PCR reads through MiXCR, one entry per CDR3 protein. This sample has 1 million to 1.3 million distinct CDR3 sequences, with about two fifths found just once. Sequencing input: peripheral blood or thyroid tissue (not recorded which). Source of these receptors: an adult man with Graves' hyperthyroidism.

V gene TRBV20-1 combines with J gene TRBJ2-5; 8 bases align to TRBD1. The CDR3 is 13 residues long. CDR1 and CDR2 (germline): DFQATT, SNEGSKA (reference sequence). The trim removed 4 bases at V and 9 bases at J, leaving 10 bases unmatched. The CDR3 region is CSAKQGVEQPQYF. DNA of the CDR3: TGCAGTGCTAAACAGGGGGTGGAACAGCCCCAGTACTTC.

This clonotype was detected once. Germline and junction disagree at one end, which may indicate a read error. The chain uses TRBV24-1 and TRBJ1-5; 11 nucleotides agree with TRBD1. Germline lookup yields CDR1 KGHDR and CDR2 SFDVKD. CDR3 length: 13 amino acids. CDR3 region: CDTGQGAFQPQHF. CDR3 in DNA: TGTGACACCGGACAGGGGGCGTTTCAGCCCCAGCATTTT.

This chain links TRBV27 with TRBJ2-7, with TRBD1 matching over 8 bases. J lost 3 bases, V lost 6 bases, and 7 bases had no gene match. CDR1 and CDR2 from the germline V gene are MNHEY and SMNVEV (reference sequence). The CDR3 extends over 14 amino acids. The CDR3 sequence: CASRSRTGNYEQYF. CDR3 in DNA: TGTGCCAGCAGATCTCGGACAGGGAACTACGAGCAGTACTTC.

This clonotype was recorded a few times. This chain joins TRBV29-1 and TRBJ2-7; 13 bases fit TRBD2. Germline assignment: CDR1 SQVTM and CDR2 ANQGSEA. The V and J ends lost 0 bases and 2 bases, in that order; junction bases with no gene match: 10. The CDR3 runs to 18 residues. CDR3 protein: CSVEDNTKGLAGTYEQYF. CDR3 nucleotide sequence: TGCAGCGTTGAAGATAACACTAAGGGACTAGCGGGGACCTACGAGCAGTACTTC.

The chain has TRBV7-2 and TRBJ1-2; weak D call: TRBD1 (6 bases). Deletions cut 5 bases from V and 8 bases from J, with 18 bases between. The CDR3 is 14 amino acids. Looked up from germline, CDR1 is SGHTA and CDR2 is FQGNSA. CDR3 in DNA: TGTGCCAGCAGCGGAGACGGGGGCTTCGGAGGCTACACCTTC. Residues: CASSGDGGFGGYTF.

This clonotype showed up just a few times. The J gene is TRBJ2-7, the V gene TRBV7-9, with D perhaps matching TRBD1 or TRBD2 (5 bases each). With 4 bases removed from V and 3 bases from J, the gap between germline ends came to 13 bases. The CDR3 covers 14 residues. CDR1 and CDR2 from the germline V gene are SEHNR and FQNEAQ (reference sequence). As DNA, the CDR3 is TGTGCCAGCAGCTCTATGGGACGGATCTACGAGCAGTACTTC. Translated, it gives CASSSMGRIYEQYF. The full variable domain, in which reference TRBV7-9 and TRBJ2-7 provide the parts outside the CDR3, is DTGVSQNPRHKITKRGQNVTFRCDPISEHNRLYWYRQTLGQGPEFLTYFQNEAQLEKSRLLSDRFSAERPKGSFSTLEIQRTEQGDSAMYLCASSSMGRIYEQYFGPGTRLTVT.

This clonotype occurred many times. This chain joins TRBV24-1 and TRBJ2-5, with 9 bases that match TRBD1. Germline-derived CDR1 and CDR2 are KGHDR and SFDVKD. With V trimmed by 3 bases and J by 5 bases, 9 bases remained unmatched. This CDR3 spans 16 amino acids. The CDR3 sequence is CATSDATGGFGETQYF. The CDR3 coding sequence is TGTGCCACCAGTGATGCAACAGGGGGCTTTGGCGAGACCCAGTACTTC.

This clonotype appeared once. A much larger clone lies one base from this, so it may be a read error. The V gene is TRBV5-1, the J gene TRBJ1-2; D gene ambiguous. The CDR3 runs to 13 residues. Looked up from germline, CDR1 is SGHRS and CDR2 is YFSETQ. Trimming left V 2 bases short and J 0 bases short, with 5 bases between. The CDR3 reads CASSFIPNYGYTF. The CDR3 DNA reads TGCGCCAGCAGCTTCATTCCTAACTATGGCTACACCTTC.

The table lists this clonotype with a count of one. The rearrangement links TRBV2 to TRBJ1-6; TRBD1 matches 7 bases. Germline CDR1 SNHLY, CDR2 FYNNEI. The CDR3 sequence is 14 residues long. J was trimmed by 9 bases and V by 8 bases; bases with no gene match: 10. CDR3 loop: CASGPTGNLSPLHF. The CDR3, as DNA: TGTGCCAGCGGCCCGACAGGGAACCTTTCACCCCTCCACTTT.

Of note for this clonotype: This CDR3 is missing its conserved last phenylalanine or tryptophan, likely due to a read error. The chain uses TRBV25-1 and TRBJ2-7; D is ambiguous. V was shortened by 1 base and J by 3 bases, with 10 bases between the two germline ends. The CDR3 has 14 amino acids. CDR1 is MGHDK and CDR2 is SYGVNS in the germline V gene. DNA of the CDR3: TGTGCCAGCAGTGAATCTTCGTTAAGCTACGAGCAGTACCTC. Protein: CASSESSLSYEQYL.

The chain joins TRBV25-1 to TRBJ1-2; D gene uncertain. Germline V gives CDR1 MGHDK, CDR2 SYGVNS. V was shortened by 6 bases and J by 4 bases, with 12 bases between the two germline ends. The CDR3 loop spans 13 amino acids. The CDR3: CASRPDGRYGYTF. CDR3 nucleotides: TGTGCCAGCAGGCCGGACGGACGCTATGGCTACACCTTC.

This clonotype was recorded many times. The chain has TRBV12-3 or TRBV12-4 and TRBJ1-1; the D is unclear. CDR3 length: 11 residues. V was cut by 6 bases and J by 1 base, with 3 bases left in between. The DNA for the CDR3 is TGTGCCAGCAGCCAGAACACTGAAGCTTTCTTT. Its translation: CASSQNTEAFF.

This clonotype turned up a few times. The gene calls are TRBV10-3 and TRBJ1-6; D unresolved. The germline V gene encodes CDR1 ENHRY and CDR2 SYGVKD. The V end lost 5 bases, the J end lost 7 bases, and 24 bases lay between the germline ends. The CDR3 consists of 18 residues. This CDR3 is CAISFGVGRAPGNSPLHF. For the CDR3, the DNA is TGTGCCATCAGTTTCGGAGTAGGACGGGCACCGGGAAATTCACCCCTCCACTTT.

This clonotype was observed at least ten times. V gene TRBV4-3 combines with J gene TRBJ1-2; tentative D call: TRBD1 (5 bases). V lost 1 base and J lost 5, with 8 bases in between. The CDR3 sequence is 13 residues long. Germline V lookup: CDR1 LGHNA, CDR2 YSLEER. CDR3 DNA sequence: TGCGCCAGCAGCCAAGGGGGGATGTATGGCTACACCTTC. It encodes CASSQGGMYGYTF.

This clonotype was counted ten times or more. The chain links TRBV14 to TRBJ1-6, with 7 bases matching TRBD1. The CDR3 length is 13 residues. J lost 11 bases, V lost 1 base, and 2 bases had no gene match. Germline-derived CDR1 and CDR2 are SGHDN and FVKESK. The CDR3 DNA sequence: TGTGCCAGCAGCCAAGTCCAGGGGGCACCCCTCCACTTT. Protein sequence: CASSQVQGAPLHF.

About this clonotype itself: A read error may explain this, as a much larger clone is one base away. V and J are TRBV11-2 and TRBJ1-1, with 9 positions matching TRBD1. Germline V gives CDR1 SGHAT, CDR2 FQNNGV. The CDR3 loop spans 16 amino acids. In nucleotides, the CDR3 is TGTGCCAGCAGCCTGGGACAGGGTGGGCGGAACACTGAAGCTTCCTTT. This sequence encodes CASSLGQGGRNTEASF.

Many counts were recorded for this clonotype. Here the CDR3 reads CASSLGPSGPVAQYF. The CDR3 region has the DNA TGTGCCAGCAGCTTAGGGCCCTCGGGTCCCGTGGCCCAGTACTTC. This rearrangement joins TRBV7-2 to TRBJ2-5; D gene ambiguous. The CDR3 extends over 15 amino acids. V lost 1 base, J lost 9 bases, and 18 bases lay in between. CDR1 and CDR2 (germline): SGHTA, FQGNSA. Full variable domain (outside the CDR3, taken from reference TRBV7-2 and TRBJ2-5): GAGVSQSPSNKVTEKGKDVELRCDPISGHTALYWYRQSLGQGLEFLIYFQGNSAPDKSGLPSDRFSAERTGGSVSTLTIQRTQQEDSAVYLCASSLGPSGPVAQYFGPGTRLLVL.

At least ten counts were recorded for this clonotype. V and J are TRBV5-5 and TRBJ1-6; no reliable D call. V was cut by 7 bases and J by 7 bases, with 12 bases left in between. Germline CDR1 is SGHKS and CDR2 is YYEKEE (reference sequence). CDR3 length: 13 residues. The CDR3: CASALVPNSPLHF. The CDR3 DNA reads as TGTGCCAGCGCCCTGGTTCCCAATTCACCCCTCCACTTT.

This clonotype was found once. Possible read error: a much larger clone is one base away. The chain combines TRBV7-9 with TRBJ2-7; D unclear. The length of the CDR3 is 17 residues. The V gene lost 4 bases and the J gene lost 2 bases, with 21 bases spanning the gap. Germline loops: CDR1 SEHNR, CDR2 FQNEAQ (reference sequence). The CDR3 DNA follows: TGTGCCAGCAGCTACAACCCGCCGGGCGCATCCCCCTACGAGCAGTACTTC. Translating gives CASSYNPPGASPYEQYF.

The genes are TRBV4-3 and TRBJ2-5; a possible D gene is TRBD2 (6 bases). Germline lookup yields CDR1 LGHNA and CDR2 YSLEER. Trimming shortened V by 0 bases and J by 5 bases, and 10 bases separated the two germline ends. The CDR3 totals 14 residues. CDR3 residues: CASSQDLAFETQYF. In nucleotides, the CDR3 is TGCGCCAGCAGCCAAGATCTAGCGTTCGAGACCCAGTACTTC.

Many counts were recorded for this clonotype. The chain employs TRBV19 and TRBJ1-6; D is uncertain. Trimming cost V 3 bases and J 6 bases, with 15 bases left between them. This CDR3 has 16 residues. In germline, CDR1 is LNHDA, CDR2 SQIVND (reference sequence). The DNA of the CDR3 is TGTGCCAGTAGTATTCGGAGGGAGCGTGGTAATTCACCCCTCCACTTT. It codes for CASSIRRERGNSPLHF. The variable domain in full, with the rest retrieved from reference TRBV19 and TRBJ1-6, is DGGITQSPKYLFRKEGQNVTLSCEQNLNHDAMYWYRQDPGQGLRLIYYSQIVNDFQKGDIAEGYSVSREKKESFPLTVTSAQKNPTAFYLCASSIRRERGNSPLHFGNGTRLTVT.

This chain connects TRBV4-1 to TRBJ2-5, with D possibly TRBD2 on 5 matching bases. V lost 7 bases and J lost 2, with 11 bases in between. From germline, CDR1 is MGHRA and CDR2 YSYEKL. CDR3 length: 13 amino acids. The DNA for the CDR3 is TGCGCCAGCATTTGTTGGGAGCAAGAGACCCAGTACTTC. It yields the protein CASICWEQETQYF.

This chain links TRBV25-1 with TRBJ1-1; 12 bases are a match to TRBD1. Trimming took 3 bases from V and 7 from J; bases not matched to a gene: 6. The CDR3 has 15 amino acids. Per the germline V gene, CDR1 is MGHDK and CDR2 is SYGVNS. The CDR3 protein is CASSDAGQGAGEAFF. In DNA form, the CDR3 reads TGTGCCAGCAGTGACGCGGGACAGGGGGCGGGTGAAGCTTTCTTT.

This clonotype showed up just a few times. The DNA for the CDR3 is TGCGCCAGCAGCTTGCGGACAGGGGGGGGTACTGAAGCTTTCTTT. Encoded protein: CASSLRTGGGTEAFF. V and J are TRBV5-1 and TRBJ1-1; 10 bases map to TRBD1. This CDR3 has 15 amino acids. V lost 1 base to trimming and J lost 5 bases; unmatched junction nucleotides: 5. Germline V gives CDR1 SGHRS, CDR2 YFSETQ.